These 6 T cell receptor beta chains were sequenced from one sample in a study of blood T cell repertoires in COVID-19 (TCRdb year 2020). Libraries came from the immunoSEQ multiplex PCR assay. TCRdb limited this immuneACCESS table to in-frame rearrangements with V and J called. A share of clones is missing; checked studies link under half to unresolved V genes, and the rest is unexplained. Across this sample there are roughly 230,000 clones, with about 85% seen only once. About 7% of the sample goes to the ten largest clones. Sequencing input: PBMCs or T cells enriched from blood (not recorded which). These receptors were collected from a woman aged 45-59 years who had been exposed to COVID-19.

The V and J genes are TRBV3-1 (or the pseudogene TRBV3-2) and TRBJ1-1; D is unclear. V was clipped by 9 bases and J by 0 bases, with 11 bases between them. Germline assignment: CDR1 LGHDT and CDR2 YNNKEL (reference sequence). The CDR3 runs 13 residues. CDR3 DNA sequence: TGTGCCAGTCGAGATTCGGTGAACACTGAAGCTTTCTTT. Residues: CASRDSVNTEAFF.

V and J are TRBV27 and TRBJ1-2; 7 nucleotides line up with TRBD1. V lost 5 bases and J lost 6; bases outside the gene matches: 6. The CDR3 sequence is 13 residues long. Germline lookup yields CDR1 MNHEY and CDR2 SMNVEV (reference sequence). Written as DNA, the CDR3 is TGTGCCAGCAGTACTACAGGGGCACATGGCTACACCTTC. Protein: CASSTTGAHGYTF.

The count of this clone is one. CDR3 protein: CASSPGQGRISGMNTEAFF. CDR3 nucleotide sequence: TGTGCCAGCAGCCCGGGACAGGGTAGAATTTCGGGGATGAACACTGAAGCTTTCTTT. This sequence joins TRBV4-2 and TRBJ1-1, with 9 bases matching TRBD1. There are 19 residues in the CDR3. CDR1 is LGHNA, CDR2 YNFKEQ, per germline. The trim removed 4 bases at V and 0 bases at J, leaving 15 bases unmatched.

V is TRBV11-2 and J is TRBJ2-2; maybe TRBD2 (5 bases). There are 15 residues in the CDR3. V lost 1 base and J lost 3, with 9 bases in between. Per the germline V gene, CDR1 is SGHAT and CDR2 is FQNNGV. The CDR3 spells CASSLVARDTGELFF. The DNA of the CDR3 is TGTGCCAGCAGCTTAGTGGCGAGGGACACCGGGGAGCTGTTTTTT.

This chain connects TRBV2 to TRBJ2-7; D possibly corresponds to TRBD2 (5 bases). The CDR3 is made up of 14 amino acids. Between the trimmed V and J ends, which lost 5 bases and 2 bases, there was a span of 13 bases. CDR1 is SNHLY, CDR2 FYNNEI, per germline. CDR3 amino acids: CASSKTIPAYEQYF. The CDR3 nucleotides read TGTGCCAGCAGTAAGACTATCCCCGCCTACGAGCAGTACTTC.

Here the CDR3 reads CASSAGTGPSYEQYF. CDR3 nucleotides: TGTGCCAGCAGCGCAGGGACAGGGCCTTCCTACGAGCAGTACTTC. This chain joins TRBV9 and TRBJ2-7; the match to TRBD1 covers 9 bases. The CDR3 runs 15 residues. Trimming took 3 bases from V and 1 from J; bases not matched to a gene: 5. The germline V gene encodes CDR1 SGDLS and CDR2 YYNGEE.